This T cell receptor (beta chain) was observed in a study of T cells after somatic rescue of genetic block. Produced via immunoSEQ multiplex PCR; TCRdb's table is partial and in-frame only. The data contain about 63,000 clones, about 90% of them seen just once; the ten biggest clones take up approximately 3%. The germline V and J ends were trimmed by 3 bases and 1 base, with 18 bases remaining between them. This CDR3 is 18 amino acids long. Germline loops: CDR1 LNHDA, CDR2 SQIVND (reference sequence). V and J are TRBV19 and TRBJ2-2, with D perhaps matching TRBD2 (6 bases). This TCR was sampled from a man aged 40-50 years. Sequencing input: peripheral blood mononuclear cells (PBMCs). CDR3 DNA: TGTGCCAGTAGTATGCAGAGCGGGTATTTGCTGAACACCGGGGAGCTGTTTTTT. Encoded protein: CASSMQSGYLLNTGELFF.